These 15 T cell receptor beta chains originate from one sample sequenced in a study of hypomethylating agent response in myelodysplastic syndrome (dated by TCRdb to the early 2020s). Libraries were built with the immunoSEQ multiplex PCR assay. TCRdb obtained this table from immuneACCESS and retained in-frame rearrangements with V and J assigned. These tables miss some clones; where compared with another copy, unresolved V genes account for less than half of the shortfall, and the remainder is unexplained. The sample data list approximately 9,300 clones, and 83% of these were observed just once. 3% to 4% of the sample comes from the top ten. Sequenced here: bone marrow, sampled before or after starting hypomethylating agent treatment for myelodysplastic syndrome (not recorded which). Receptors were obtained from a human donor with myelodysplastic syndrome.

This clone occurred once. The chain carries TRBV5-1 and TRBJ2-1; D possibly corresponds to TRBD1 (7 bases). The germline gives CDR1 SGHRS, CDR2 YFSETQ. The V and J ends lost 2 bases and 6 bases respectively, with 12 bases between them. This CDR3 is built from 14 residues. The CDR3, as DNA: TGCGCCAGCAGCTTTACAGGGGAGGCCAATGAGCAGTTCTTC. Amino acids: CASSFTGEANEQFF. Filled out from reference TRBV5-1 and TRBJ2-1, the complete variable domain reads KAGVTQTPRYLIKTRGQQVTLSCSPISGHRSVSWYQQTPGQGLQFLFEYFSETQRNKGNFPGRFSGRQFSNSRSEMNVSTLELGDSALYLCASSFTGEANEQFFGPGTRLTVL.

Details on this clone: Germline and junction disagree at one end, which may indicate a read error. This chain uses TRBV28 with TRBJ1-1, with a weak D call TRBD1 (5 bases). The CDR3 loop spans 17 amino acids. The germline V gene has CDR1 MDHEN and CDR2 SYDVKM. The CDR3 DNA reads TGCCTGGTTCAAGGGGCCGGGATGTGGCAAGTGGGCACTGAAGCTTTCTTT. It translates to CLVQGAGMWQVGTEAFF.

The chain recombines TRBV9 with TRBJ1-1; 12 positions match TRBD1. This CDR3 is 20 amino acids long. Germline V gives CDR1 SGDLS, CDR2 YYNGEE. Germline trimming cut 0 bases from V and 3 bases from J; bases unmatched to any gene: 15. The CDR3 DNA is TGTGCCAGCAGCGTAGGGAGTGGGACAGGGGGCCCCCTCAGAGACACTGAAGCTTTCTTT. Its translation: CASSVGSGTGGPLRDTEAFF.

The genes are TRBV30 and TRBJ1-1; possibly TRBD1 for D (5 bases). This CDR3 comprises 15 residues. The ends were cut back, 1 base at V and 4 bases at J, with 16 bases in the middle. Germline V gene sequence: CDR1 GTSNPN, CDR2 SVGIG (reference sequence). The CDR3 loop reads CAWSGWGGRGTEAFF. DNA of the CDR3: TGTGCCTGGAGTGGTTGGGGGGGGAGGGGCACTGAAGCTTTCTTT.

The chain links TRBV7-2 to TRBJ2-5; D gene ambiguous. Trimming left V 4 bases short and J 5 bases short, with 17 bases between. The germline V gene has CDR1 SGHTA and CDR2 FQGNSA. This CDR3 contains 15 residues. The CDR3 sequence: CASSSQVGKSETQYF. The CDR3 DNA sequence: TGTGCCAGCAGCTCCCAAGTGGGGAAGTCTGAGACCCAGTACTTC.

This clone was seen more than once but under ten times. The V call is TRBV2, the J call TRBJ1-6; possible D gene TRBD1, 6 bases. The CDR3 spans 17 residues. The germline V and J ends were trimmed by 6 bases and 1 base, with 16 bases remaining between them. Germline CDR1 is SNHLY and CDR2 is FYNNEI. This CDR3 is CASRRGKGGSYNSPLHF. The CDR3 bases are TGTGCCAGCAGGAGGGGGAAGGGGGGTTCCTATAATTCACCCCTCCACTTT. Variable domain in full (rest from reference TRBV2 and TRBJ1-6): EPEVTQTPSHQVTQMGQEVILRCVPISNHLYFYWYRQILGQKVEFLVSFYNNEISEKSEIFDDQFSVERPDGSNFTLKIRSTKLEDSAMYFCASRRGKGGSYNSPLHFGNGTRLTVT.

The chain combines TRBV9 with TRBJ1-4; D may be TRBD1 (5 bases). V dropped 3 bases and J dropped 8 bases, with 14 bases sitting between them. Per germline, CDR1 SGDLS and CDR2 YYNGEE. The CDR3 is made up of 14 amino acids. The CDR3 coding sequence is TGTGCCAGCAGCGCTGGGACTGCCGTCGAAAAACTGTTTTTT. It codes for CASSAGTAVEKLFF.

V gene TRBV5-4 combines with J gene TRBJ2-7, with 12 nucleotides matching TRBD2. The germline CDR1 and CDR2 sequences are SGHNT and YYREEE (reference sequence). The J segment lost 7 bases and the V segment lost 5 bases, leaving 7 bases of the junction unmatched. The CDR3 has 14 amino acids. CDR3 loop: CASREGLAGGEQYF. CDR3 sequence (DNA): TGTGCCAGCAGAGAGGGACTAGCGGGTGGAGAGCAGTACTTC.

The chain couples TRBV4-1 to TRBJ1-6; TRBD1 agrees at 7 bases. This CDR3 has 17 amino acids. V lost 4 bases to trimming and J lost 6 bases; unmatched junction nucleotides: 12. Germline CDR1 reads MGHRA; CDR2 reads YSYEKL. Here the CDR3 reads CASSPLSGTATNSPLHF. CDR3 DNA: TGCGCCAGCAGCCCCCTATCTGGGACAGCAACTAATTCACCCCTCCACTTT.

The chain has TRBV5-4 and TRBJ1-1; 9 bases agree with TRBD1. This CDR3 comprises 12 residues. CDR1 is SGHNT and CDR2 is YYREEE in the germline V gene (reference sequence). V was clipped by 3 bases and J by 8 bases; unmatched bases: 2. CDR3 protein: CASSSDRGEAFF. The CDR3 DNA is TGTGCCAGCAGCTCGGACAGGGGAGAAGCTTTCTTT.

V usage is TRBV28 and J usage is TRBJ2-2; D unresolved. The germline V gene encodes CDR1 MDHEN and CDR2 SYDVKM. Trimming cost V 6 bases and J 2 bases, with 10 bases left between them. This CDR3 contains 14 residues. The CDR3 region is CASSLGPNTGELFF. The CDR3 region has the DNA TGTGCCAGCAGCCTAGGGCCCAACACCGGGGAGCTGTTTTTT.

The J gene is TRBJ2-2, the V gene TRBV7-9; D is unclear. Trimming took 4 bases from V and 8 from J, leaving 8 bases between them. Germline loops: CDR1 SEHNR, CDR2 FQNEAQ (reference sequence). This CDR3 comprises 12 residues. The CDR3 DNA reads TGTGCCAGCAGCTCGACGTATGGGGAGCTGTTTTTT. This gives the protein CASSSTYGELFF.

The rearrangement links TRBV5-4 to TRBJ2-5; D could derive from TRBD1 or TRBD2 (6 bases each). V lost 4 bases, J lost 10 bases, and 20 bases lay in between. This CDR3 contains 14 residues. Germline CDR1 is SGHNT and CDR2 is YYREEE (reference sequence). The CDR3 reads CASSADLQGGGQYF. The CDR3 nucleotides read TGTGCCAGCAGCGCGGATCTACAGGGAGGTGGCCAGTACTTC.

V usage is TRBV2 and J usage is TRBJ1-2; tentative D call: TRBD1 (5 bases). The ends were cut back, 6 bases at V and 4 bases at J, with 12 bases in the middle. CDR1 and CDR2 from the germline V gene are SNHLY and FYNNEI. The CDR3 is 13 amino acids. The DNA for the CDR3 is TGTGCCAGCAGCCGGGACCGGATCTATGGCTACACCTTC. It codes for CASSRDRIYGYTF. The full variable domain, completed using reference TRBV2 and TRBJ1-2, is EPEVTQTPSHQVTQMGQEVILRCVPISNHLYFYWYRQILGQKVEFLVSFYNNEISEKSEIFDDQFSVERPDGSNFTLKIRSTKLEDSAMYFCASSRDRIYGYTFGSGTRLTVV.

The chain links TRBV7-8 to TRBJ2-3, with 11 positions matching TRBD2. V dropped 2 bases and J dropped 4; count of bases not matched to a gene: 5. This CDR3 is 16 amino acids long. CDR1 and CDR2 from the germline V gene are SGHVS and FQNEAQ. DNA of the CDR3: TGTGCCAGCAGCTTAAAAGTAGCGGGGGGGGCAGATACGCAGTATTTT. This encodes CASSLKVAGGADTQYF.